These T cell receptor beta chains were read from a single sample in a study of blood T cell repertoires in COVID-19. This table comes from immunoSEQ multiplex PCR, and its TCRdb copy is limited to in-frame clones, with some not included. The table includes just over 250,000 clones, roughly 86% detected once. Sequencing was performed on peripheral blood. All receptors come from a man between 40 and 49 years old who had recovered from COVID-19. Both conserved end residues are trimmed from each CDR3. Fields, in order: V gene, clone size, J gene, CDR3 protein. Only part of the rows carry a size: once, few, many, or a class if the clone is expanded.

V: TRBV9; size: NA; J: TRBJ2-1; CDR3: ASSPPTSGGAQF
V: TRBV7-2; size: NA; J: TRBJ1-1; CDR3: ASRWGQEWESAF
V: TRBV18; size: NA; J: TRBJ2-7; CDR3: ASSPGTSGRVNEQY
V: TRBV29-1; size: NA; J: TRBJ2-3; CDR3: SVEKGQGTDTQY
V: TRBV5-4; size: once; J: TRBJ2-7; CDR3: ASSSGGGVSSYEQY
V: TRBV18; size: NA; J: TRBJ1-2; CDR3: ASSPNQGAFYGYT
V: TRBV9; size: NA; J: TRBJ1-2; CDR3: ASSVGAAGGGYT
V: TRBV6-5; size: NA; J: TRBJ1-6; CDR3: ASSLQGWNSPLH
V: TRBV12-5; size: NA; J: TRBJ2-2; CDR3: ASGLVQIGQANTGELF
V: TRBV7-2; size: NA; J: TRBJ2-5; CDR3: ASSPSLAVQETQY
V: TRBV5-1; size: NA; J: TRBJ1-4; CDR3: ASRKGQTTTNEKLF
V: TRBV18; size: NA; J: TRBJ1-6; CDR3: ASSPTQGSYNSPLH
V: TRBV5-1; size: NA; J: TRBJ2-1; CDR3: ASSLAGRGPVYNEQF
V: TRBV2; size: NA; J: TRBJ2-7; CDR3: ASSEFVGRGSYEQY
V: TRBV5-5; size: NA; J: TRBJ2-5; CDR3: ASSLAKSGQGETQY
V: TRBV19; size: NA; J: TRBJ1-5; CDR3: ASSISVRNQPQH
V: TRBV6-6; size: NA; J: TRBJ2-7; CDR3: ASSANSGDLYEQY
V: TRBV4-1; size: NA; J: TRBJ2-2; CDR3: ASSQTGTGGTGELF
V: TRBV27; size: NA; J: TRBJ1-2; CDR3: ASSDAGMAGYT
V: TRBV21-1; size: NA; J: TRBJ1-6; CDR3: ASIVDRGRVSLGSPLH
V: TRBV14; size: few; J: TRBJ1-6; CDR3: ASSQRGTSPLH
V: TRBV2; size: NA; J: TRBJ1-1; CDR3: ASREDDYTEAF
V: TRBV7-6; size: NA; J: TRBJ2-7; CDR3: ASSSLSGGTFYEQY
V: TRBV5-1; size: NA; J: TRBJ2-3; CDR3: ASRTDREGTDTQY
V: TRBV5-1; size: NA; J: TRBJ2-7; CDR3: ASSLPGDEQY
V: TRBV6-5; size: NA; J: TRBJ2-7; CDR3: ASSYIGGTIGEQY
V: TRBV5-1; size: few; J: TRBJ1-1; CDR3: ASSPGRGNTEAF
V: TRBV5-8; size: NA; J: TRBJ1-5; CDR3: ASSRRETGMRKPQH
V: TRBV7-3; size: NA; J: TRBJ1-5; CDR3: ASSLQWPPGTGSQPQH
V: TRBV2; size: NA; J: TRBJ2-7; CDR3: ASFDRSSYEQY
V: TRBV27; size: NA; J: TRBJ2-7; CDR3: ASSTSTGTGLGEQY
V: TRBV7-3; size: NA; J: TRBJ2-1; CDR3: ASSPPNVAGADNEQF
V: TRBV27; size: NA; J: TRBJ1-1; CDR3: ASSPRDRGVAEAF
V: TRBV29-1; size: NA; J: TRBJ2-7; CDR3: SAQSGGVAEQY
V: TRBV30; size: few; J: TRBJ2-7; CDR3: AWSVGGPYEQY
V: TRBV6-5; size: NA; J: TRBJ2-6; CDR3: ASRNYTLGANVLT
V: TRBV21-1; size: NA; J: TRBJ2-5; CDR3: ASSQGRWVSQY
V: TRBV29-1; size: NA; J: TRBJ2-1; CDR3: SVDGRQEQF
V: TRBV12-5; size: NA; J: TRBJ2-7; CDR3: ASGLVLAGTGFYEQY
V: TRBV6-5; size: NA; J: TRBJ2-1; CDR3: ASSSRLNEQF
V: TRBV7-2; size: once; J: TRBJ2-3; CDR3: ASSSPRGLAGIDTQY